The TCR beta chain described here comes from a study of OX40 agonist ivuxolimab in advanced cancers. General study results and limits: Fewer expanded clones were found on average in CD4+ than in CD8+ T cells. There was clonal expansion of CD4+ and CD8+ blood T cells by week 6 at 0.1 to 3.0 mg/kg. Near-lowest levels of clonal expansion characterized partial responders at 0.1-3.0 mg/kg.

V lost 2 bases, J lost 5 bases, and 0 bases lay in between. The CDR3 has 11 amino acids. In germline, CDR1 is SGHVS, CDR2 FQNEAQ. Blood draws occurred at baseline, cycle 4 day 1, and cycle 7 day 1. This clone was detected only once. Its antigen is currently unknown. Sequencing used immunoSEQ multiplex PCR; TCRdb keeps in-frame clones, though not all of them. The sample lists approximately 65,000 clones, around 90% occurring once. The V call is TRBV7-8, the J call TRBJ2-2; unclear D gene. The origin of this receptor is an adult with an advanced solid tumor such as melanoma, head and neck, liver or kidney cancer. Sequenced material: CD4+ or CD8+ T cells sorted from blood, taken in a trial of the OX40 agonist ivuxolimab. As DNA, the CDR3 is TGTGCCAGCAGCTTAACCGGGGAGCTGTTTTTT. Translation gives CASSLTGELFF.